This T cell receptor (beta chain) was observed in a study of T cell responses to AZD1222 COVID-19 vaccine. Clones were sequenced by immunoSEQ multiplex PCR, and TCRdb holds only the in-frame ones, with some missing. The table records around 140,000 clones, around 90% of them present only once. General study results and limits: Donors skewed white British and female; clonal diversity was possibly underestimated.

Comment on this clone: Antigen: not known.

The TCR comes from an adult who received the MenACWY meningococcal vaccine as a control. Specimen: peripheral blood, collected 28 days after the second dose of the MenACWY control vaccine.

DNA for the CDR3: TGTGCCAGCAGCTTAGTTCCAAGGAACACTGAAGCTTTCTTT. Translated, it gives CASSLVPRNTEAFF. The J gene is TRBJ1-1, the V gene TRBV7-9; D is unresolved. Germline V gene data show CDR1 as SEHNR and CDR2 as FQNEAQ (reference sequence). V lost 1 base and J lost 1, with 7 bases in between. The CDR3 spans 14 residues.